This passage covers 22 T cell receptor beta chains from one sample sequenced in a study of spatial heterogeneity in lung cancer. The time point is: blood at routine non-recurrence follow-up after resection. One entry per CDR3 protein, called by TCRdb with MiXCR from the 5' RACE reads. The table shows 2,500 to 3,500 distinct CDR3 sequences, with less than 20% occurring only once. This specimen consisted of PBMCs, obtained at follow-up. These receptor sequences come from a male donor with early-stage non-small cell lung cancer.

In its sample, this clonotype is medium-sized. The V call is TRBV7-9, the J call TRBJ2-3; unclear D gene. The V end lost 5 bases, the J end lost 5 bases, and 17 bases lay between the germline ends. CDR1 is SEHNR and CDR2 is FQNEAQ in the germline V gene (reference sequence). The CDR3 is made up of 15 amino acids. CDR3 sequence: CASSKRSSLGDTQYF. CDR3 bases: TGTGCCAGCAGCAAAAGGTCCTCGCTCGGAGATACGCAGTATTTT. Combining the CDR3 with reference TRBV7-9 and TRBJ2-3 gives the whole variable domain DTGVSQNPRHKITKRGQNVTFRCDPISEHNRLYWYRQTLGQGPEFLTYFQNEAQLEKSRLLSDRFSAERPKGSFSTLEIQRTEQGDSAMYLCASSKRSSLGDTQYFGPGTRLTVL.

This clonotype was detected ten times or more. The chain recombines TRBV5-1 with TRBJ2-3; 9 nucleotides line up with TRBD2. With V trimmed by 2 bases and J by 5 bases, 12 bases remained unmatched. Germline V gene data show CDR1 as SGHRS and CDR2 as YFSETQ. There are 17 residues in the CDR3. In nucleotides, the CDR3 is TGCGCCAGCAGCTTCTTAGCGGCGGGGGGGCCTGGAGATACGCAGTATTTT. Translating it yields CASSFLAAGGPGDTQYF. The entire variable domain, with the rest obtained from reference TRBV5-1 and TRBJ2-3, is as follows: KAGVTQTPRYLIKTRGQQVTLSCSPISGHRSVSWYQQTPGQGLQFLFEYFSETQRNKGNFPGRFSGRQFSNSRSEMNVSTLELGDSALYLCASSFLAAGGPGDTQYFGPGTRLTVL.

This clonotype showed up just a few times. The J gene is TRBJ2-6, the V gene TRBV6-2 or TRBV6-3; D is ambiguous. Germline V gene data show CDR1 as MNHEY and CDR2 as SVGEGT. With 0 bases removed from V and 0 bases from J, the gap between germline ends came to 9 bases. The CDR3 runs 17 residues. The CDR3 DNA follows: TGTGCCAGCAGTTACTCCCAAAGGGCCTCTGGGGCCAACGTCCTGACTTTC. Translating gives CASSYSQRASGANVLTF.

By its share, this clonotype is medium-sized. The CDR3 nucleotides read TGTGCCAGCAGTTACGGGGCAGGTTTTACCACCTCTGGGGCCAACGTCCTGACTTTC. Translating it yields CASSYGAGFTTSGANVLTF. The rearrangement uses TRBV6-5 and TRBJ2-6, with D perhaps matching TRBD1 (5 bases). Germline CDR1 and CDR2: MNHEY and SVGAGI. V shed 2 bases and J shed 0 bases, with 17 bases lying between them. CDR3 size: 19 residues.

The genes are TRBV23-1 and TRBJ2-5; D is unclear. TRBV23-1 counts as an open reading frame of uncertain function. The CDR3 has 14 amino acids. V was cut by 0 bases and J by 2 bases, with 7 bases left in between. The chain's CDR3 is CASSQSRQQETQYF. The CDR3 DNA reads TGCGCCAGCAGTCAATCACGGCAGCAAGAGACCCAGTACTTC.

This clonotype is categorized as medium-sized. This rearrangement joins TRBV29-1 to TRBJ2-6; no definite D call. The CDR3 extends over 18 amino acids. Germline assignment: CDR1 SQVTM and CDR2 ANQGSEA. Trimming removed 4 bases from V and 4 bases from J, with 23 bases in between. CDR3 loop: CSVATVRKAPPGANVLTF. CDR3 DNA sequence: TGCAGCGTTGCCACCGTTAGGAAGGCACCCCCCGGGGCCAACGTCCTGACTTTC.

The V call is TRBV4-3, the J call TRBJ1-2; D call uncertain. Germline V gives CDR1 LGHNA, CDR2 YSLEER. The CDR3 runs to 14 residues. Trimming removed 0 bases from V and 4 bases from J, with 9 bases in between. CDR3 in amino acids: CASSQDHRTYGYTF. The DNA of the CDR3 is TGCGCCAGCAGCCAAGATCACCGGACCTATGGCTACACCTTC.

The chain couples TRBV28 to TRBJ1-5; D gene uncertain. Trimming stripped 3 bases from V and 4 bases from J, with 16 bases between. The CDR3 has 16 amino acids. Germline V gene sequence: CDR1 MDHEN, CDR2 SYDVKM. CDR3 amino acids: CASSFGHSVRNQPQHF. Here the CDR3 DNA reads TGTGCCAGCAGTTTCGGGCACAGCGTTCGAAATCAGCCCCAGCATTTT.

V is TRBV4-3 and J is TRBJ1-5, with 11 bases that match TRBD1. With 0 bases clipped from V and 7 bases from J, the junction kept 2 bases outside the gene matches. CDR1 is LGHNA, CDR2 YSLEER, per germline. The CDR3 contains 15 residues. The CDR3 loop is CASSQDWTGGQPQHF. The CDR3 DNA sequence: TGCGCCAGCAGCCAAGACTGGACAGGGGGCCAGCCCCAGCATTTT.

As for this clonotype: A much larger clone lies a single base off, so this may be a read error. The rearrangement joins TRBV3-1 to TRBJ2-7; 7 bases map to TRBD2. CDR3 length: 12 residues. Germline CDR1 reads LGHDT; CDR2 reads YNNKEL (reference sequence). The CDR3 loop reads CASSQNRGEQNF. In DNA form, the CDR3 reads TGTGCCAGCAGCCAAAACCGGGGGGAGCAGAACTTC.

Only a few counts were recorded for this clonotype. V usage is TRBV5-6 and J usage is TRBJ2-7; 8 bases are a match to TRBD1. From germline, CDR1 is SGHDT and CDR2 YYEEEE. This CDR3 is 15 amino acids long. With V trimmed by 3 bases and J by 6 bases, 11 bases remained unmatched. CDR3 nucleotides: TGTGCCAGCAGCTCCCGACAGGGGTTGCAAGTCGAGCAGTACTTC. It is translated as CASSSRQGLQVEQYF. Using reference TRBV5-6 and TRBJ2-7 for the parts outside the CDR3, the full variable domain is DAGVTQSPTHLIKTRGQQVTLRCSPKSGHDTVSWYQQALGQGPQFIFQYYEEEERQRGNFPDRFSGHQFPNYSSELNVNALLLGDSALYLCASSSRQGLQVEQYFGPGTRLTVT.

By share, this clonotype counts as medium-sized. The chain employs TRBV19 and TRBJ1-5; no definite D call. Germline-derived CDR1 and CDR2 are LNHDA and SQIVND (reference sequence). This CDR3 comprises 11 residues. Trimming removed 11 bases at V and 4 bases at J, with 9 bases between. The CDR3 coding sequence is TGTGCCGAGGAAGGGAATCAGCCCCAGCATTTT. It yields the protein CAEEGNQPQHF.

The chain recombines TRBV20-1 with TRBJ2-7; 10 bases fit TRBD2. Germline CDR1 is DFQATT and CDR2 is SNEGSKA (reference sequence). With V trimmed by 0 bases and J by 7 bases, 18 bases remained unmatched. This CDR3 has 18 residues. This CDR3 is CSARDAEVLAGFSGEQYF. Written as DNA, the CDR3 is TGCAGTGCTAGAGATGCCGAGGTACTAGCGGGATTCTCGGGTGAGCAGTACTTC.

This clonotype is medium-sized (0.01 to 0.1%) in the sample. The V gene is TRBV7-2, the J gene TRBJ2-1; 11 bases align to TRBD2. Germline V gene sequence: CDR1 SGHTA, CDR2 FQGNSA. Trimming cost V 1 base and J 7 bases; bases outside gene matches: 15. There are 19 residues in the CDR3. The CDR3 DNA follows: TGTGCCAGCAGCTTAGGGACTAGCGGGCGGAGGATTGGGAAAAATGAGCAGTTCTTC. Amino acids: CASSLGTSGRRIGKNEQFF.

This clonotype was seen a handful of times. V is TRBV12-5 and J is TRBJ2-2; TRBD1 might be the D (6 bases). The germline V and J ends were trimmed by 5 bases and 6 bases, with 13 bases remaining between them. The CDR3 totals 14 residues. From germline, CDR1 is LGHNT and CDR2 FRNRAP. The chain's CDR3 is CASGVTGIAGELFF. As DNA, the CDR3 is TGTGCTAGTGGTGTGACAGGCATAGCCGGGGAGCTGTTTTTT.

By share, this clonotype ranks as medium-sized. The rearrangement links TRBV4-3 to TRBJ1-2; possible D gene TRBD1, 5 bases. From germline, CDR1 is LGHNA and CDR2 YSLEER. This CDR3 region has 13 residues. Trimming stripped 4 bases from V and 7 bases from J, with 13 bases between. CDR3 nucleotides: TGCGCCAGCAGCCCCAGGGAAGTGGGTGGCTACACCTTC. This encodes CASSPREVGGYTF.

At least ten counts were recorded for this clonotype. This chain uses TRBV27 with TRBJ2-1, with D perhaps TRBD1 or TRBD2 (5 bases each). The germline V gene encodes CDR1 MNHEY and CDR2 SMNVEV (reference sequence). Trimming took 3 bases from V and 2 from J, leaving 11 bases between them. The CDR3 contains 15 residues. The CDR3 nucleotides read TGTGCCAGCAGTTTGGTGGGACCAGCCTACAATGAGCAGTTCTTC. It is translated as CASSLVGPAYNEQFF.

This clonotype was recorded at least ten times. The chain links TRBV3-1 to TRBJ2-7, with D unclear. The CDR3 consists of 12 residues. Germline V gene sequence: CDR1 LGHDT, CDR2 YNNKEL (reference sequence). V lost 0 bases to trimming and J lost 3 bases, with 3 bases between them. In DNA form, the CDR3 reads TGTGCCAGCAGCCAAGAAGACTACGAGCAGTACTTC. Translated, it gives CASSQEDYEQYF.

This clonotype has a count of ten or more. The chain combines TRBV5-1 with TRBJ1-5; a weak D match, TRBD1 (5 bases). Trimming removed 5 bases from V and 3 bases from J, with 15 bases in between. The CDR3 extends over 15 amino acids. Germline V gene lookup returns CDR1 SGHRS and CDR2 YFSETQ. The CDR3 bases are TGCGCCAGCAGATCTGGGGGGGACCTCAATCAGCCCCAGCATTTT. Protein: CASRSGGDLNQPQHF.

V usage is TRBV15 and J usage is TRBJ1-2; 9 nucleotides line up with TRBD1. Germline CDR1 reads LNHNV; CDR2 reads YYDKDF (reference sequence). The CDR3 spans 16 residues. V lost 0 bases to trimming and J lost 5 bases; unmatched junction nucleotides: 7. This CDR3 reads CATSRDALGTGYGYTF. The CDR3 DNA reads as TGTGCCACCAGCAGAGATGCCCTTGGGACAGGGTATGGCTACACCTTC.

This clonotype was recorded only once. The chain is built from TRBV6-5 and TRBJ2-7; 8 bases agree with TRBD2. The CDR3 totals 15 residues. The V and J ends lost 6 bases and 2 bases, in that order; junction bases with no gene match: 9. Germline V CDR1 and CDR2: MNHEY, SVGAGI. CDR3 residues: CASSPELAGPYEQYF. The CDR3 nucleotides are TGTGCCAGCAGCCCCGAGTTAGCGGGGCCCTACGAGCAGTACTTC.

This clonotype ranks as medium-sized (0.01 to 0.1%). The V gene is TRBV7-2, the J gene TRBJ2-1, with TRBD2 matching over 13 bases. Germline V gives CDR1 SGHTA, CDR2 FQGNSA. V gave up 5 bases and J gave up 3 bases; unmatched junction bases: 22. CDR3 length equals 22 residues. In DNA form, the CDR3 reads TGTGCCAGCAGCCTCCGACAGGGGGCGAAACTAGCGGGAGGGCCCAGCTACAATGAGCAGTTCTTC. Residues: CASSLRQGAKLAGGPSYNEQFF.